This TCR beta chain was profiled in a study of blood T cells in healthy people across ages. Germline lookup yields CDR1 SGHRS and CDR2 YFSETQ. The CDR3 runs 17 residues. Trimming cost V 2 bases and J 6 bases; bases outside gene matches: 13. The donors, healthy Caucasians from Russia, were aged roughly 6 to 90. Then a second PCR, running roughly 7 to 12 cycles, was carried out with a sample-barcoded 5' primer and a J-beta primer mix. Via MiXCR, TCRdb re-called the 5' RACE reads, giving one row per CDR3 protein. The sample holds around 1,500,000 distinct CDR3 sequences, 28% seen once. The material sequenced was blood. The receptor comes from a woman in her twenties or thirties in good health. The chain is built from TRBV5-1 and TRBJ2-2, with 7 bases aligning to TRBD2. The CDR3 nucleotides are TGCGCCAGCAGCTTTCGCCCCTCGGGGGGAGGCGCCGGGGAGCTGTTTTTT. Amino acids: CASSFRPSGGGAGELFF.